These 26 T cell receptor beta chains were all obtained from the same sample, sequenced in a study of cytotoxic CD8 clonotypes in ibrutinib-treated CLL. Clones were read by immunoSEQ multiplex PCR, and TCRdb kept only the in-frame ones, dropping some. The data contain 120,000 to 150,000 clones, 60% to 80% of them singletons. This specimen was PBMCs, taken after 12 months of ibrutinib treatment. These receptors were collected from a human donor with chronic lymphocytic leukemia.

The chain uses TRBV7-3 and TRBJ2-1; the match to TRBD2 covers 10 bases. CDR1 SGHTA and CDR2 FQGTGA come from the germline V gene. V trimming: 2 bases; J trimming: 8 bases; junction bases outside the gene matches: 6. CDR3 length: 15 amino acids. The CDR3 nucleotides read TGTGCCAGCAGCTTATCTAGCGGGAGTAGCCATGAGCAGTTCTTC. Its translation: CASSLSSGSSHEQFF.

The rearrangement joins TRBV4-2 to TRBJ2-7, with no clear D. V was trimmed by 3 bases and J by 3 bases, leaving 9 bases between them. This CDR3 spans 13 amino acids. The germline V gene has CDR1 LGHNA and CDR2 YNFKEQ. CDR3 amino acids: CASSQAVSYEQYF. CDR3 DNA sequence: TGTGCCAGCAGCCAGGCGGTGAGCTACGAGCAGTACTTC.

The chain has TRBV28 and TRBJ2-2; 14 bases line up with TRBD2. The CDR3 spans 15 residues. J lost 9 bases, V lost 10 bases, and 10 bases had no gene match. In germline, CDR1 is MDHEN, CDR2 SYDVKM. CDR3 sequence reads: CATFAGTSGSRELFF. The CDR3 DNA is TGTGCCACCTTTGCAGGGACTAGCGGGAGCAGGGAGCTGTTTTTT.

The chain is built from TRBV6-5 and TRBJ2-7; 8 nucleotides agree with TRBD1. The CDR3 has 15 amino acids. The J segment lost 2 bases and the V segment lost 0 bases, leaving 3 bases of the junction unmatched. Germline V lookup: CDR1 MNHEY, CDR2 SVGAGI. DNA of the CDR3: TGTGCCAGCAGTTACTCCCGGACAGGGACCTACGAGCAGTACTTC. It yields the protein CASSYSRTGTYEQYF.

V usage is TRBV27 and J usage is TRBJ1-4; D remains ambiguous. CDR3 length: 13 residues. The germline V gene encodes CDR1 MNHEY and CDR2 SMNVEV (reference sequence). Trimming removed 5 bases from V and 1 base from J, with 5 bases in between. The DNA for the CDR3 is TGTGCCAGCAGTCAAGGAACTAATGAAAAACTGTTTTTT. Its protein product is CASSQGTNEKLFF.

To note about this clone: A junction boundary mismatches the germline segment, possibly from a read error. Other nucleotide sequences in the sample specify the same CDR3. J is TRBJ2-1 and V is TRBV25-1, with TRBD1 identical over 7 bases. Per germline, CDR1 MGHDK and CDR2 SYGVNS. This CDR3 has 15 residues. In nucleotides, the CDR3 is TGTGCTAGCAGGGAAGACAGGGTCGGGACGAATGAGCAGTTCTTC. Translated, it gives CASREDRVGTNEQFF.

The rearrangement joins TRBV6-1 to TRBJ1-4, with 9 bases identical to TRBD1. This CDR3 has 15 amino acids. Germline V CDR1 and CDR2: MNHNS, SASEGT. Trimming at V came to 1 base and at J to 15 bases, leaving 12 bases not matched to a gene. CDR3 sequence reads: CASSEGWDRVKNLFF. The CDR3 DNA sequence: TGTGCCAGCAGTGAAGGTTGGGACAGGGTCAAAAATTTGTTTTTT.

This clone showed up just a few times. This sequence joins TRBV7-2 and TRBJ1-3, with 7 bases aligning to TRBD1. This CDR3 has 15 residues. V gave up 5 bases and J gave up 0 bases; unmatched junction bases: 4. CDR1 is SGHTA and CDR2 is FQGNSA in the germline V gene. CDR3 sequence: CASSRRDSSGNTIYF. DNA of the CDR3: TGTGCCAGCAGCCGCAGGGACAGCTCTGGAAACACCATATATTTT.

The chain has TRBV6-5 and TRBJ1-2; 7 bases are shared with TRBD1. The CDR3 extends over 13 amino acids. The V gene end was trimmed by 6 bases and the J gene end by 2 bases; junction bases not matched to a gene: 3. Germline V gene sequence: CDR1 MNHEY, CDR2 SVGAGI. The chain's CDR3 is CASRRQGNYGYTF. The CDR3 nucleotides are TGTGCCAGCAGAAGACAGGGAAACTATGGCTACACCTTC.

The V call is TRBV28, the J call TRBJ2-5; 8 bases align to TRBD1. Germline CDR1 is MDHEN and CDR2 is SYDVKM. The CDR3 is 18 amino acids. Germline trimming cut 6 bases from V and 5 bases from J; bases unmatched to any gene: 20. The CDR3 sequence: CASRSYGQGRPSGETQYF. CDR3 coding DNA: TGTGCCAGCAGGAGCTACGGACAGGGTAGGCCGTCAGGGGAGACCCAGTACTTC.

This chain connects TRBV28 to TRBJ1-1; D remains ambiguous. The V gene lost 1 base and the J gene lost 6 bases, with 9 bases spanning the gap. CDR1 is MDHEN, CDR2 SYDVKM, per germline. There are 13 residues in the CDR3. CDR3 residues: CASSLSVNAEAFF. CDR3 bases: TGTGCCAGCAGTTTATCGGTTAACGCTGAAGCTTTCTTT.

The chain links TRBV28 to TRBJ2-1, with 7 bases lining up with TRBD2. The V gene's germline CDR1 is MDHEN and CDR2 SYDVKM. The CDR3 has 18 amino acids. After removal of 5 bases from V and 4 bases from J, the junction contained 17 bases not matched to a gene. DNA of the CDR3: TGTGCCAGCAGTCTAGTGAGTGGAGCGGGATCCGGGTACAATGAGCAGTTCTTC. It yields the protein CASSLVSGAGSGYNEQFF.

CDR3 amino acids: CATSVYRGAGSHYGYTF. The CDR3 nucleotides are TGTGCCACCAGCGTTTACAGGGGGGCCGGATCACACTATGGCTACACCTTC. This chain connects TRBV15 to TRBJ1-2, with 8 nucleotides matching TRBD1. CDR1 LNHNV and CDR2 YYDKDF come from the germline V gene (reference sequence). After removal of 5 bases from V and 3 bases from J, the junction contained 14 bases not matched to a gene. CDR3 size: 17 residues.

This clone was seen more than once but under ten times. This probably arose from a read error, given a far larger clone one base away. The rearrangement uses TRBV4-2 and TRBJ2-1; tentatively, D is TRBD1 (6 bases). With 0 bases removed from V and 8 bases from J, the gap between germline ends came to 14 bases. This CDR3 comprises 15 residues. Germline V gene lookup returns CDR1 LGHNA and CDR2 YNFKEQ. As DNA, the CDR3 is TGTGCCAGCAGCCAAGAGTACAGGGATTCACATGAGCAGTTCTTC. Its protein is CASSQEYRDSHEQFF.

This clone has at least ten counts. The chain joins TRBV28 to TRBJ2-1, with 7 bases matching TRBD1. The CDR3 contains 11 residues. V dropped 7 bases and J dropped 12; count of bases not matched to a gene: 6. The germline gives CDR1 MDHEN, CDR2 SYDVKM. CDR3 sequence: CASTFRDRQFF. The DNA for the CDR3 is TGTGCCAGCACCTTCAGGGACAGGCAGTTCTTC.

The gene calls are TRBV20-1 and TRBJ1-1; TRBD1 agrees at 7 bases. Germline CDR1 DFQATT, CDR2 SNEGSKA (reference sequence). Losses at the gene ends were 5 bases for V and 4 bases for J; bases not matched to a gene: 1. This CDR3 region has 11 residues. The CDR3 loop is CSASGGTEAFF. The CDR3 nucleotides are TGCAGTGCTTCAGGGGGCACTGAAGCTTTCTTT.

The chain uses TRBV6-5 and TRBJ2-5; D unclear. The CDR3 is 14 residues long. Germline loops: CDR1 MNHEY, CDR2 SVGAGI. V lost 2 bases to trimming and J lost 3 bases, with 10 bases between them. The CDR3 nucleotides read TGTGCCAGCAGTTACCTGGCAGATAAAGAGACCCAGTACTTC. Protein sequence: CASSYLADKETQYF.

This clone was seen repeatedly, ten times or more. The rearrangement uses TRBV30 and TRBJ1-5; D call uncertain. The CDR3 runs 12 residues. V lost 2 bases, J lost 3 bases, and 5 bases lay in between. The germline V gene encodes CDR1 GTSNPN and CDR2 SVGIG (reference sequence). CDR3 in amino acids: CAWSRVNQPQHF. As DNA, the CDR3 is TGTGCCTGGAGTCGGGTCAATCAGCCCCAGCATTTT.

CDR3: CASSPGAGGNGDTQYF. The CDR3 DNA follows: TGTGCCAGTAGTCCCGGAGCGGGCGGGAACGGGGATACGCAGTATTTT. J is TRBJ2-3 and V is TRBV19, with D possibly being TRBD2 (6 bases). The CDR3 consists of 16 residues. Germline assignment: CDR1 LNHDA and CDR2 SQIVND (reference sequence). V was trimmed by 5 bases and J by 6 bases, leaving 21 bases between them.

There are a few counts of this clone. This chain links TRBV10-3 with TRBJ1-1, with D possibly TRBD1 on 5 matching bases. Germline CDR1 is ENHRY and CDR2 is SYGVKD. This CDR3 contains 13 residues. V was shortened by 6 bases and J by 1 base, with 9 bases between the two germline ends. The CDR3 bases are TGTGCCATCAGAAAACAGGAGAACACTGAAGCTTTCTTT. This encodes CAIRKQENTEAFF.

The J gene is TRBJ2-5, the V gene TRBV19; D is uncertain. V was clipped by 3 bases and J by 1 base, with 6 bases between them. CDR3 length: 13 amino acids. Germline V CDR1 and CDR2: LNHDA, SQIVND (reference sequence). CDR3 bases: TGTGCCAGTAGTATGGGCATCCAAGAGACCCAGTACTTC. Translated, it gives CASSMGIQETQYF.

This clone was counted only a few times. The J gene is TRBJ1-5, the V gene TRBV10-3; no reliable D call. V lost 7 bases, J lost 6 bases, and 13 bases lay in between. The CDR3 covers 13 residues. CDR1 is ENHRY, CDR2 SYGVKD, per germline. Here the CDR3 reads CAITAGEGQPQHF. The DNA for the CDR3 is TGTGCCATCACCGCCGGGGAAGGTCAGCCCCAGCATTTT.

This clone has a handful of counts. V usage is TRBV5-5 and J usage is TRBJ2-1; D call uncertain. Between the trimmed V and J ends, which lost 3 bases and 2 bases, there was a span of 15 bases. This CDR3 region has 16 residues. Germline V lookup: CDR1 SGHKS, CDR2 YYEKEE (reference sequence). This chain's CDR3 is CASSSTTTVAYNEQFF. CDR3 nucleotide sequence: TGTGCCAGCAGCTCAACAACGACGGTTGCCTACAATGAGCAGTTCTTC. Together with reference TRBV5-5 and TRBJ2-1, the CDR3 gives the full variable domain: DAGVTQSPTHLIKTRGQQVTLRCSPISGHKSVSWYQQVLGQGPQFIFQYYEKEERGRGNFPDRFSARQFPNYSSELNVNALLLGDSALYLCASSSTTTVAYNEQFFGPGTRLTVL.

The CDR3 DNA reads TGCGCCAGCAGCCAAGTAGGGACCTACGAGCAGTACTTC. Its translation is CASSQVGTYEQYF. The V call is TRBV4-1, the J call TRBJ2-7; no clear D. CDR3 length equals 13 residues. The germline gives CDR1 MGHRA, CDR2 YSYEKL. Trimming stripped 1 base from V and 2 bases from J, with 6 bases between.

J is TRBJ1-4 and V is TRBV19; 9 nucleotides line up with TRBD1. This CDR3 is 15 amino acids long. CDR1 and CDR2 from the germline V gene are LNHDA and SQIVND (reference sequence). V was pared by 5 bases and J by 4 bases, with 5 bases of the junction left unmatched. The CDR3 sequence: CASSVTGGFNEKLFF. CDR3 sequence (DNA): TGTGCCAGTAGTGTGACAGGGGGTTTTAATGAAAAACTGTTTTTT.

The V and J genes are TRBV5-6 and TRBJ2-7; no clear D. The germline CDR1 and CDR2 sequences are SGHDT and YYEEEE. The CDR3 has 11 amino acids. Trimming stripped 3 bases from V and 3 bases from J, with 4 bases between. The CDR3 sequence: CASSSDYEQYF. Written as DNA, the CDR3 is TGTGCCAGCAGCTCGGACTACGAGCAGTACTTC. Full variable domain (rest looked up from reference TRBV5-6 and TRBJ2-7): DAGVTQSPTHLIKTRGQQVTLRCSPKSGHDTVSWYQQALGQGPQFIFQYYEEEERQRGNFPDRFSGHQFPNYSSELNVNALLLGDSALYLCASSSDYEQYFGPGTRLTVT.